This T cell receptor beta chain was found in a study of CD8 T cells in ankylosing spondylitis. Study-wide results and limits: A TCR beta motif of several highly homologous variants seemed to mark ankylosing spondylitis blood. The clones that were linked to disease were reported to be significantly enriched in matched synovial fluid samples from ankylosing spondylitis patients. Reactive arthritis synovial fluid and blood previously showed some of these motif variants.

A remark on this clonotype: The antigen remains undetermined.

V was clipped by 6 bases and J by 7 bases; unmatched bases: 7. CDR3 length: 13 amino acids. Germline values: CDR1 SNHLY, CDR2 FYNNEI. Quantitative 5'-RACE was performed with molecular barcodes, and it yielded the TCR beta libraries. TCRdb recomputed calls from the 5' RACE reads with MiXCR, one row per CDR3 protein. The sample holds approximately 400,000 distinct CDR3 sequences; 15% to 20% are singletons and the top ten take just over 1%. Source material: blood, either unsorted or a sorted T cell fraction (not recorded which). The TCR comes from a male donor with ankylosing spondylitis. This sequence joins TRBV2 and TRBJ2-7, with 9 bases fitting TRBD2. The CDR3 nucleotides read TGTGCCAGCAGGCGGGAGGGCCGGGGTGAGCAGTACTTC. Its translation: CASRREGRGEQYF. Together with reference TRBV2 and TRBJ2-7, the CDR3 gives the full variable domain: EPEVTQTPSHQVTQMGQEVILRCVPISNHLYFYWYRQILGQKVEFLVSFYNNEISEKSEIFDDQFSVERPDGSNFTLKIRSTKLEDSAMYFCASRREGRGEQYFGPGTRLTVT.